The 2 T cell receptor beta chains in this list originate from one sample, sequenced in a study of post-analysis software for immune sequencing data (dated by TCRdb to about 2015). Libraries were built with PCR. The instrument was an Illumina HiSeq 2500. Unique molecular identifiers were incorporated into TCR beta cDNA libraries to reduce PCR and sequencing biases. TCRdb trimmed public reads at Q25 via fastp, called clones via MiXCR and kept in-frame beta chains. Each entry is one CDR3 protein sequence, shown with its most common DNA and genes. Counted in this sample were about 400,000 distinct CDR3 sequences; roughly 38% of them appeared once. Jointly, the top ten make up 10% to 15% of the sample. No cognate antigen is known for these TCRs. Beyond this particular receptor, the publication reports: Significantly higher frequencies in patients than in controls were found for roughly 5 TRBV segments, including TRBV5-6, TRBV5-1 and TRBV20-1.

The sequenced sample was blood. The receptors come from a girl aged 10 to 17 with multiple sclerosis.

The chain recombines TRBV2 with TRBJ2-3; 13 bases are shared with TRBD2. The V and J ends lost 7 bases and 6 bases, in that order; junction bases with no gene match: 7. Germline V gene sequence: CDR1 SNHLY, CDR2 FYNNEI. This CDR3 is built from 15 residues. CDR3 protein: CASKALAGGSDTQYF. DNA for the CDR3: TGTGCCAGCAAAGCACTAGCGGGGGGGTCGGATACGCAGTATTTT. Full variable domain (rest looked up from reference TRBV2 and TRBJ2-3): EPEVTQTPSHQVTQMGQEVILRCVPISNHLYFYWYRQILGQKVEFLVSFYNNEISEKSEIFDDQFSVERPDGSNFTLKIRSTKLEDSAMYFCASKALAGGSDTQYFGPGTRLTVL.

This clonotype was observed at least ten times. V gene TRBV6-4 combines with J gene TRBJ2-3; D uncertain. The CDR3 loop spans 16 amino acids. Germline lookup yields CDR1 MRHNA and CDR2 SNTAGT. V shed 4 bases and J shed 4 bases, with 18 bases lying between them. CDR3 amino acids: CASSGRLRPSPDTQYF. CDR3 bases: TGTGCCAGCAGTGGCCGATTAAGGCCTTCCCCAGATACGCAGTATTTT.